Presented here are 27 T cell receptor beta chains from one specimen sequenced in a study. MiXCR was run by TCRdb on the 5' RACE reads, yielding one entry per CDR3 protein. The sample lists 35,000 to 50,000 distinct CDR3 sequences, roughly 21% occurring once. Treg sorting used a CD4+CD25+CD127-/low gate. The sample was Tregs sorted from blood. These receptors all stem from a female donor with breast cancer.

The gene calls are TRBV7-9 and TRBJ1-1; a possible D gene is TRBD1 (6 bases). The CDR3 has 16 amino acids. Germline CDR1 reads SEHNR; CDR2 reads FQNEAQ (reference sequence). V dropped 1 base and J dropped 0 bases, with 12 bases sitting between them. CDR3 bases: TGTGCCAGCAGCTTAGGGGGGGGGCTGGTGAACACTGAAGCTTTCTTT. Residues: CASSLGGGLVNTEAFF.

This clonotype is categorized as medium-sized. The chain recombines TRBV12-3 or TRBV12-4 with TRBJ2-7, with TRBD1 as a possible D gene (6 bases). The CDR3 runs 14 residues. The germline V and J ends were trimmed by 5 bases and 2 bases, with 13 bases remaining between them. The CDR3 protein is CASSPQGNTYEQYF. The CDR3 bases are TGTGCCAGCAGTCCCCAGGGGAATACCTACGAGCAGTACTTC.

This clonotype was detected many times. This chain connects TRBV27 to TRBJ2-3, with D possibly being TRBD1 (5 bases). Germline loops: CDR1 MNHEY, CDR2 SMNVEV (reference sequence). The CDR3 totals 13 residues. Trimming stripped 6 bases from V and 2 bases from J, with 9 bases between. CDR3 loop: CASSPDTTDTQYF. Written as DNA, the CDR3 is TGTGCCAGCAGCCCGGACACCACAGATACGCAGTATTTT.

CDR3 amino acids: CASSPGPRGAFF. The DNA of the CDR3 is TGTGCCAGCAGCCCGGGGCCAAGGGGAGCTTTCTTT. The chain couples TRBV7-9 to TRBJ1-1; possibly TRBD1 for D (5 bases). The V gene lost 5 bases and the J gene lost 10 bases, with 14 bases spanning the gap. The CDR3 covers 12 residues. Germline V gene lookup returns CDR1 SEHNR and CDR2 FQNEAQ (reference sequence).

CDR3 DNA: TGTGCCAGCTCACCCGCCTCAGTGTACGAGCAGTACTTC. Translated, it gives CASSPASVYEQYF. This chain joins TRBV18 and TRBJ2-7; no firm D call. This CDR3 is built from 13 residues. Trimming stripped 3 bases from V and 4 bases from J, with 10 bases between. CDR1 and CDR2 (germline): KGHSH, LQKENI. The full variable domain, with the rest looked up from reference TRBV18 and TRBJ2-7, is NAGVMQNPRHLVRRRGQEARLRCSPMKGHSHVYWYRQLPEEGLKFMVYLQKENIIDESGMPKERFSAEFPKEGPSILRIQQVVRGDSAAYFCASSPASVYEQYFGPGTRLTVT.

This clonotype has at least ten counts. The gene calls are TRBV28 and TRBJ2-2, with 10 bases matching TRBD2. Unmatched junction bases numbered 9, after V lost 3 bases and J lost 2 bases. The V gene's germline CDR1 is MDHEN and CDR2 SYDVKM. There are 18 residues in the CDR3. The CDR3 DNA is TGTGCCAGCAGTTTTGGGGCTAGCGGGAGCTCTAACACCGGGGAGCTGTTTTTT. Protein sequence: CASSFGASGSSNTGELFF.

This clonotype was seen ten or more times. The J gene is TRBJ2-7, the V gene TRBV11-2; D possibly corresponds to TRBD1 (5 bases). Germline CDR1 reads SGHAT; CDR2 reads FQNNGV. The V gene lost 5 bases and the J gene lost 2 bases, with 16 bases spanning the gap. This CDR3 contains 15 residues. The CDR3 nucleotides read TGTGCCAGCAGCGTAAGTCAGGGCGACCCCTACGAGCAGTACTTC. Its translation is CASSVSQGDPYEQYF.

This clonotype was found many times. The chain links TRBV15 to TRBJ2-7, with D perhaps TRBD1 (5 bases). Trimming stripped 3 bases from V and 4 bases from J, with 16 bases between. Germline CDR1 is LNHNV and CDR2 is YYDKDF (reference sequence). CDR3 size: 15 residues. The CDR3 DNA reads TGTGCCACCAGCAGGAGAACAGGTTCTGGTTACGAGCAGTACTTC. This translates into CATSRRTGSGYEQYF.

Ten or more counts support this clonotype. The chain uses TRBV4-2 and TRBJ2-2; D is undetermined. Germline loops: CDR1 LGHNA, CDR2 YNFKEQ. Deletions cut 4 bases from V and 4 bases from J, with 13 bases between. The CDR3 extends over 15 amino acids. In DNA, the CDR3 is TGTGCCAGCAGCCCCGACTTGAAGGGCACCGGGGAGCTGTTTTTT. Its protein is CASSPDLKGTGELFF.

This clonotype was seen at least ten times. This chain uses TRBV7-8 with TRBJ2-7; the match to TRBD2 covers 10 bases. The CDR3 is made up of 16 amino acids. V dropped 5 bases and J dropped 6; count of bases not matched to a gene: 13. Germline assignment: CDR1 SGHVS and CDR2 FQNEAQ. CDR3 nucleotides: TGTGCCAGCAGCCTAGGGGGGACTAGCGAATATCGCGAGCAGTACTTC. Protein sequence: CASSLGGTSEYREQYF.

In this sample, this clonotype turned up a few times. The chain carries TRBV6-1 and TRBJ2-7; D is possibly TRBD2 (6 bases). Germline V CDR1 and CDR2: MNHNS, SASEGT. The germline V and J ends were trimmed by 5 bases and 0 bases, with 11 bases remaining between them. The CDR3 is made up of 14 amino acids. The CDR3 region is CASSLRDGSYEQYF. Here the CDR3 DNA reads TGTGCCAGCAGTCTGCGGGACGGCTCCTACGAGCAGTACTTC.

V is TRBV28 and J is TRBJ1-5, with D hard to call. The V end was cut by 2 bases, the J end by 4 bases, with 15 bases between. The CDR3 is made up of 16 amino acids. CDR1 MDHEN and CDR2 SYDVKM come from the germline V gene. The CDR3 spells CASSLRLMRMNQPQHF. CDR3 nucleotides: TGTGCCAGCAGTTTACGATTGATGAGGATGAATCAGCCCCAGCATTTT.

This clonotype was detected ten times or more. The chain couples TRBV5-1 to TRBJ2-2, with TRBD1 matching over 9 bases. Germline CDR1 and CDR2: SGHRS and YFSETQ. Trimming cost V 5 bases and J 5 bases; bases outside gene matches: 4. The CDR3 loop spans 14 amino acids. The CDR3 sequence: CASRPGTGTGELFF. The CDR3 nucleotides read TGCGCCAGCAGACCCGGGACAGGGACCGGGGAGCTGTTTTTT.

This clonotype was observed a few times. The V and J genes are TRBV6-1 and TRBJ1-5; D unresolved. The CDR3 is 12 amino acids. V gave up 1 base and J gave up 9 bases, with 7 bases separating them. Germline V CDR1 and CDR2: MNHNS, SASEGT. The CDR3 DNA sequence: TGTGCCAGCAGTGAAGACTGGCTGCCCCAGCATTTT. It specifies CASSEDWLPQHF.

A word on this clonotype: This sequence may be a read error, since a much larger clone differs from it by one base. J is TRBJ1-2 and V is TRBV27; unclear D gene. The V gene's germline CDR1 is MNHEY and CDR2 SMNVEV (reference sequence). This CDR3 is 14 amino acids long. CDR3 residues: CASGLRGVGYGYTF. For the CDR3, the DNA is TGTGCCAGCGGTTTACGCGGGGTTGGCTATGGCTACACCTTC.

A note on this clonotype: Given a much more abundant clone one base away, this may be a read error. V and J are TRBV20-1 and TRBJ2-3; TRBD2 might be the D (5 bases). The CDR3 contains 13 residues. Trimming took off 5 bases at V and 3 bases at J, with 12 bases between the two ends. Germline V gene lookup returns CDR1 DFQATT and CDR2 SNEGSKA (reference sequence). The CDR3 DNA is TGCAGTGCTGGCGGGTTCACGACAGATACGCAGTATTTT. Amino acid sequence: CSAGGFTTDTQYF.

This clonotype was found many times. The chain uses TRBV7-9 and TRBJ2-5; D possibly corresponds to TRBD1 (6 bases). V lost 5 bases, J lost 3 bases, and 13 bases lay in between. In germline, CDR1 is SEHNR, CDR2 FQNEAQ (reference sequence). This CDR3 contains 14 residues. For the CDR3, the DNA is TGTGCCAGCAGCCTTGTAGGGGGAGAAGAGACCCAGTACTTC. Its protein is CASSLVGGEETQYF.

The chain recombines TRBV28 with TRBJ1-2; D call uncertain. Germline V gene data show CDR1 as MDHEN and CDR2 as SYDVKM. The length of the CDR3 is 17 residues. The V and J ends lost 8 bases and 3 bases respectively, with 25 bases between them. In DNA form, the CDR3 reads TGTGCCAGCGGAACAGCTTCCCCCTACGAGCAGTACTATGGCTACACCTTC. This encodes CASGTASPYEQYYGYTF.

The chain uses TRBV11-2 and TRBJ2-7, with D perhaps matching TRBD1 (5 bases). The CDR3 covers 15 residues. Trimming took 4 bases from V and 0 from J, leaving 13 bases between them. Germline V lookup: CDR1 SGHAT, CDR2 FQNNGV. CDR3 DNA sequence: TGTGCCAGCAGCTACTCCGACAGCTTCTCCTACGAGCAGTACTTC. Translating gives CASSYSDSFSYEQYF.

This clonotype has only a few counts. The V call is TRBV10-3, the J call TRBJ2-7; D is undetermined. The germline V and J ends were trimmed by 1 base and 2 bases, with 9 bases remaining between them. Germline V gene data show CDR1 as ENHRY and CDR2 as SYGVKD. The CDR3 has 14 amino acids. CDR3 bases: TGTGCCATCAGTGAGTTAGGCGGAACCTACGAGCAGTACTTC. This sequence encodes CAISELGGTYEQYF.

The chain carries TRBV21-1 and TRBJ1-5. TRBV21-1 is a listed pseudogene. The CDR3 is made up of 14 amino acids. The CDR3 reads CASSMMDSNQPQHF. The CDR3 DNA reads as TGTGCCAGCAGCATGATGGATAGCAATCAGCCCCAGCATTTT.

The sample holds a few counts of this clonotype. The chain recombines TRBV20-1 with TRBJ2-1; TRBD2 might be the D (6 bases). V was pared by 1 base and J by 5 bases, with 18 bases between. The CDR3 covers 16 residues. Germline loops: CDR1 DFQATT, CDR2 SNEGSKA (reference sequence). The CDR3 DNA is TGCAGTGCTAGAGGGGAAATAGCGGCCAAGAACAATGAGCAGTTCTTC. It codes for CSARGEIAAKNNEQFF.

This clonotype was found a few times. The rearrangement joins TRBV2 to TRBJ1-2; unclear D gene. This CDR3 is built from 13 residues. Germline values: CDR1 SNHLY, CDR2 FYNNEI. With 6 bases removed from V and 4 bases from J, the gap between germline ends came to 12 bases. This chain's CDR3 is CASSADTIYGYTF. The DNA for the CDR3 is TGTGCCAGCAGCGCGGATACCATCTATGGCTACACCTTC. Looking up the rest from reference TRBV2 and TRBJ1-2 gives the full variable domain: EPEVTQTPSHQVTQMGQEVILRCVPISNHLYFYWYRQILGQKVEFLVSFYNNEISEKSEIFDDQFSVERPDGSNFTLKIRSTKLEDSAMYFCASSADTIYGYTFGSGTRLTVV.

This clonotype was recorded many times. This chain joins TRBV20-1 and TRBJ1-1; D may be TRBD1 (5 bases). CDR3 length equals 11 residues. Germline V gives CDR1 DFQATT, CDR2 SNEGSKA (reference sequence). V was trimmed by 0 bases and J by 10 bases, leaving 9 bases between them. The DNA of the CDR3 is TGCAGTGCTAGAGAGCGGGGGGGAGCTTTCTTT. It is translated as CSARERGGAFF.

The V gene is TRBV4-1, the J gene TRBJ1-5; 9 bases line up with TRBD1. CDR3 length: 16 amino acids. Germline assignment: CDR1 MGHRA and CDR2 YSYEKL. Trimming cost V 2 bases and J 3 bases; bases outside gene matches: 5. The CDR3 DNA sequence: TGCGCCAGCAGCCAACGGGACAGGGCTTACAATCAGCCCCAGCATTTT. Protein product: CASSQRDRAYNQPQHF.

This clonotype was seen ten or more times. The chain is built from TRBV18 and TRBJ1-5; the match to TRBD1 covers 12 bases. V gave up 4 bases and J gave up 10 bases; unmatched junction bases: 8. The CDR3 length is 15 residues. CDR1 KGHSH and CDR2 LQKENI come from the germline V gene. The CDR3 DNA sequence: TGTGCCAGCTCACTGACGCCGGGACAGGGGGCACCCCAGCATTTT. The encoded protein is CASSLTPGQGAPQHF.

This clonotype was detected ten times or more. This chain links TRBV7-3 with TRBJ2-5; D gene uncertain. V lost 0 bases and J 7 bases, leaving 9 bases between the germline ends. This CDR3 spans 13 amino acids. Germline lookup yields CDR1 SGHTA and CDR2 FQGTGA. Written as DNA, the CDR3 is TGTGCCAGCAGCTTAACGAGCCTGGGGACCCAGTACTTC. Its protein is CASSLTSLGTQYF.